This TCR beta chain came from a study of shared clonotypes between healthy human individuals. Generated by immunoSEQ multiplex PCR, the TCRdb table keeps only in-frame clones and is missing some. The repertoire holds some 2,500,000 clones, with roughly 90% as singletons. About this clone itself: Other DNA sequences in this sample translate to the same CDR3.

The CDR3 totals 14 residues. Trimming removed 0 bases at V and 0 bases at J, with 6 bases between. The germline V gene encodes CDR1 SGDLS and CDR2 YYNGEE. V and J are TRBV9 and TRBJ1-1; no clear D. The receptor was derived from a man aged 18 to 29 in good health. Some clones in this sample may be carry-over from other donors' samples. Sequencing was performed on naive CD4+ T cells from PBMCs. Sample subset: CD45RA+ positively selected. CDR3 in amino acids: CASSVEPMNTEAFF. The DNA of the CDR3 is TGTGCCAGCAGCGTAGAGCCCATGAACACTGAAGCTTTCTTT.